This T cell receptor beta chain was sequenced for a study of OX40 agonist ivuxolimab in advanced cancers. The J segment lost 0 bases and the V segment lost 9 bases, leaving 11 bases of the junction unmatched. Germline CDR1 LNHDA, CDR2 SQIVND (reference sequence). This CDR3 spans 17 amino acids. TCRdb keeps only in-frame clones here, not all; method: immunoSEQ multiplex PCR. Among around 100,000 clones listed, around nine tenths were seen once. The V call is TRBV19, the J call TRBJ2-1; 10 positions match TRBD2. This clonotype originated in an adult with an advanced solid tumor such as melanoma, head and neck, liver or kidney cancer. The starting material was CD4+ or CD8+ T cells sorted from blood, obtained in a trial of the OX40 agonist ivuxolimab. CDR3 DNA: TGTGCCAGCCGTCCTCTAGCGGGAGAGGGCTCCTACAATGAGCAGTTCTTC. Protein sequence: CASRPLAGEGSYNEQFF.